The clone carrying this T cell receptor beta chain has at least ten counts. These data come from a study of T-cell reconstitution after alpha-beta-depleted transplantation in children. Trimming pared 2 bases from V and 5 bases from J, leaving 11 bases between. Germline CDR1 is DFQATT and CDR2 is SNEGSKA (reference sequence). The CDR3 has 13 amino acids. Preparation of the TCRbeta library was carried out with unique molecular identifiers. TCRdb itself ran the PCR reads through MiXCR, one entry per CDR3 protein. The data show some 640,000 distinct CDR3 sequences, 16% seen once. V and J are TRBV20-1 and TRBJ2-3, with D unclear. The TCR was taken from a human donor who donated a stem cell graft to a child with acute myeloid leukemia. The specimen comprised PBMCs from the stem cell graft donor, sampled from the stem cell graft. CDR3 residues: CSARTRVGDTQYF. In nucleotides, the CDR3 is TGCAGTGCTAGAACTCGGGTGGGAGATACGCAGTATTTT.